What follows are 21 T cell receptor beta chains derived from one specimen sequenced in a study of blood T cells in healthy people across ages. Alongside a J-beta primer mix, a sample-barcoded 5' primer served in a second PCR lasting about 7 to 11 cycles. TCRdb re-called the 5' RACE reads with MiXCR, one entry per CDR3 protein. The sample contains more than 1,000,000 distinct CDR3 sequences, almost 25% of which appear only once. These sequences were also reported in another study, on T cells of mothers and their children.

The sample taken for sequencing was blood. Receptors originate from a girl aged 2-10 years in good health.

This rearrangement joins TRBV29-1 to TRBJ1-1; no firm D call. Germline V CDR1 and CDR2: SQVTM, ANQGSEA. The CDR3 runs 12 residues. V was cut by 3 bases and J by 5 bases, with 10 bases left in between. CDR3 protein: CSVELMETEAFF. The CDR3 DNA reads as TGCAGCGTTGAGCTTATGGAAACTGAAGCTTTCTTT.

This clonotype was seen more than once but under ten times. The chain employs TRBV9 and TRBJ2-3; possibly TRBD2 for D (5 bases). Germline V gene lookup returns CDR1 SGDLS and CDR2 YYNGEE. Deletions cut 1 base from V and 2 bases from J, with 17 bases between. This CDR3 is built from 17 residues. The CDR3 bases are TGTGCCAGCAGCGTATCTGTAGTGTGGGAGAACACAGATACGCAGTATTTT. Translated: CASSVSVVWENTDTQYF.

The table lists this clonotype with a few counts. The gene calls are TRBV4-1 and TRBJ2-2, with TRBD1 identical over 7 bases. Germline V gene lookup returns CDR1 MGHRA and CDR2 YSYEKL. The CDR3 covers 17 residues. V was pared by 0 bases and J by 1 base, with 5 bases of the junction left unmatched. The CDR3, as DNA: TGCGCCAGCAGCCAAGATCCTGGACAGGTGAACACCGGGGAGCTGTTTTTT. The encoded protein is CASSQDPGQVNTGELFF.

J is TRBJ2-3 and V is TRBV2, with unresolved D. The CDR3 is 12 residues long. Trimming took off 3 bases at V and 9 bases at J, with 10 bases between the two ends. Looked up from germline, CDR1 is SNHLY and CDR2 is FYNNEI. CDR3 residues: CASSDGLDTQYF. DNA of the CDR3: TGTGCCAGCAGTGACGGGTTAGACACGCAGTATTTT.

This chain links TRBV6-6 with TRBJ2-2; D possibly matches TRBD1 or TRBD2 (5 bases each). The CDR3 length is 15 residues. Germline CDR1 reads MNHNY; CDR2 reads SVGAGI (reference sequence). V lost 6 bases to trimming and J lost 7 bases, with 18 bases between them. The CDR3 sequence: CASRKGVGTDGELFF. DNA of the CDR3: TGTGCCAGCAGAAAAGGGGTGGGGACGGACGGGGAGCTGTTTTTT.

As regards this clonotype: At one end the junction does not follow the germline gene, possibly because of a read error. The CDR3 protein is CAGSLTSGGWPQVDTIYF. Written as DNA, the CDR3 is TGTGCCGGCAGCTTAACATCAGGGGGCTGGCCACAGGTGGACACCATATATTTT. V and J are TRBV7-2 and TRBJ1-3, with 8 bases identical to TRBD1. Germline V gives CDR1 SGHTA, CDR2 FQGNSA. This CDR3 is 18 amino acids long.

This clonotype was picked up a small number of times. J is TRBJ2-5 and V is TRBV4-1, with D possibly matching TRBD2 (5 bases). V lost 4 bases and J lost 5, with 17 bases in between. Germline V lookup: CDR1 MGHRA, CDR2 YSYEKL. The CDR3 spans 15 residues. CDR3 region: CASSPSPGVAETQYF. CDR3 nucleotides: TGCGCCAGCAGCCCATCACCCGGGGTGGCGGAGACCCAGTACTTC.

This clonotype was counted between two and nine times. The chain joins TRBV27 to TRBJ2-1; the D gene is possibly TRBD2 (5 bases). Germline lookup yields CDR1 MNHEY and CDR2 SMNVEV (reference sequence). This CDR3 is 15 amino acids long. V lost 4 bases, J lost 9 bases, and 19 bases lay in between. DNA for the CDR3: TGTGCCAGCAGTTCGAGTCGGGGAATGGGGTCTGAGCAGTTCTTC. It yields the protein CASSSSRGMGSEQFF.

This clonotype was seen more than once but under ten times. The CDR3 region is CASTRDGGQFTYEQYF. The DNA for the CDR3 is TGTGCCAGCACCAGGGATGGGGGACAGTTCACTTACGAGCAGTACTTC. V usage is TRBV7-9 and J usage is TRBJ2-5; 7 nucleotides line up with TRBD1. The J call may be mistaken, given a closer DNA end match to TRBJ2-7. There are 16 residues in the CDR3. The germline gives CDR1 SEHNR, CDR2 FQNEAQ (reference sequence).

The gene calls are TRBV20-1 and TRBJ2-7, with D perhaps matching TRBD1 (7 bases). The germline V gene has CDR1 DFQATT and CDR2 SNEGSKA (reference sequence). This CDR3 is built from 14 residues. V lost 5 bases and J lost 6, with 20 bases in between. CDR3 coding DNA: TGCAGTGCTGAAGCCGGGACAGCGCGGGGCGAGCAGTACTTC. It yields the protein CSAEAGTARGEQYF.

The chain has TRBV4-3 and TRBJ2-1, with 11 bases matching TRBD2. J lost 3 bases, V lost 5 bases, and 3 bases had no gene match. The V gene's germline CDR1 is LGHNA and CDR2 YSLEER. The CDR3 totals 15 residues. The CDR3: CASSILAGDYNEQFF. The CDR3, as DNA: TGCGCCAGCAGCATACTAGCGGGGGACTACAATGAGCAGTTCTTC.

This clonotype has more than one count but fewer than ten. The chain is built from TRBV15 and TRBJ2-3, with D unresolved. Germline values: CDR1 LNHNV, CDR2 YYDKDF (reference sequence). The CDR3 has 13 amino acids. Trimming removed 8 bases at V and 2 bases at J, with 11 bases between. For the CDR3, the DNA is TGTGCCACCGGCGTGCAATTCACAGATACGCAGTATTTT. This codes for CATGVQFTDTQYF.

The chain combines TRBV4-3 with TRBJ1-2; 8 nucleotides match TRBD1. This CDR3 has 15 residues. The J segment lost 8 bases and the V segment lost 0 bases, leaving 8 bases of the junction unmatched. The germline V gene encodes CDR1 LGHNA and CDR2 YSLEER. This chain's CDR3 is CASSQEWGQAGGYTF. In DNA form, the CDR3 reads TGCGCCAGCAGCCAAGAGTGGGGACAGGCTGGGGGCTACACCTTC.

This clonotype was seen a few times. CDR3 coding DNA: TGTGCCAGCAGTTCGGATCGTGAAGAAAAGGGGAATTCACCCCTCCACTTT. The encoded protein is CASSSDREEKGNSPLHF. This chain links TRBV28 with TRBJ1-6; a possible D gene is TRBD1 (5 bases). CDR3 length equals 17 residues. V was trimmed by 4 bases and J by 7 bases, leaving 20 bases between them. Germline-derived CDR1 and CDR2 are MDHEN and SYDVKM. The full variable domain, rest sourced from reference TRBV28 and TRBJ1-6, is DVKVTQSSRYLVKRTGEKVFLECVQDMDHENMFWYRQDPGLGLRLIYFSYDVKMKEKGDIPEGYSVSREKKERFSLILESASTNQTSMYLCASSSDREEKGNSPLHFGNGTRLTVT.

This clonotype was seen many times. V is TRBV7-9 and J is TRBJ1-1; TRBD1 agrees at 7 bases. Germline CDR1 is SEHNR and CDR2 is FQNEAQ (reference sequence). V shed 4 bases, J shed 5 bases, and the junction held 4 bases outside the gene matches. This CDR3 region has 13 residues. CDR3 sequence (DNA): TGTGCCAGCAGCTCGAACAGGGGAACTGAAGCTTTCTTT. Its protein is CASSSNRGTEAFF.

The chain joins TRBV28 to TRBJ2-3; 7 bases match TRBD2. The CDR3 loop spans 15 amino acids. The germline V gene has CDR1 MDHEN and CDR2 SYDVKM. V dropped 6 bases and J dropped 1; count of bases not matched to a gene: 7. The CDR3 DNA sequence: TGTGCCAGCAGCCGCCGGGCGGGAGGCACAGATACGCAGTATTTT. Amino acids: CASSRRAGGTDTQYF.

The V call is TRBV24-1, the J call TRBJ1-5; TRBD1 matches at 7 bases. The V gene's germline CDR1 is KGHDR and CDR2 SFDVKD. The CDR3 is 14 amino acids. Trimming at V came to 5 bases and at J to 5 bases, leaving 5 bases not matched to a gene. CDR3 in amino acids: CATSAGGGDQPQHF. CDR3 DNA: TGTGCCACCAGTGCTGGAGGGGGCGATCAGCCCCAGCATTTT.

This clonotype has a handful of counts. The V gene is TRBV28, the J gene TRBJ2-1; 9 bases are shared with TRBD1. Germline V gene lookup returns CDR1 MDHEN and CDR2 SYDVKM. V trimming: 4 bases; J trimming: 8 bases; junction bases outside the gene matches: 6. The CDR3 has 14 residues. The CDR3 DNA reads TGTGCCAGCAGTTCCGGGACAGGGATTTATGAGCAGTTCTTC. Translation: CASSSGTGIYEQFF.

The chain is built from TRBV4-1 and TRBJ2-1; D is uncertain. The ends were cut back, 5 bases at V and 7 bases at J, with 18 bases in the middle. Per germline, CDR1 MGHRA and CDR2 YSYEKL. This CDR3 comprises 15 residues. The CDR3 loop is CASSGVGGKINEQFF. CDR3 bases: TGCGCCAGCAGCGGGGTAGGCGGAAAGATTAATGAGCAGTTCTTC.

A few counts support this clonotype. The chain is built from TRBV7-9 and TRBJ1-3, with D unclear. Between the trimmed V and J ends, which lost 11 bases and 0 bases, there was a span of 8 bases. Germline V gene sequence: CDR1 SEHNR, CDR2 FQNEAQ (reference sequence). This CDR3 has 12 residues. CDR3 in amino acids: CAGRDSGNTIYF. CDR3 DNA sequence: TGTGCCGGCCGGGACTCTGGAAACACCATATATTTT.

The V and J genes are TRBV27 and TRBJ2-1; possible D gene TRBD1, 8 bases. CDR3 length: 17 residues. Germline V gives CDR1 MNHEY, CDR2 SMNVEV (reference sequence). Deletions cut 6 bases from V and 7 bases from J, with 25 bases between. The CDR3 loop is CASSRTGNLGGVNEQFF. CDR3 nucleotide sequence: TGTGCCAGCAGCCGGACAGGGAACCTTGGGGGGGTGAATGAGCAGTTCTTC.